This T cell receptor beta chain was sequenced during a study of blood T cell repertoires in COVID-19. Study overall: Acute and convalescent COVID-19 specimens originated in the United States, Italy and Spain. The cDNA or gDNA used as material had been derived from T cells, B-cell-depleted T cells, or PBMCs.

Patients from Seattle were sampled longitudinally, starting during active infection. Germline V gives CDR1 SGHKS, CDR2 YYEKEE (reference sequence). The CDR3 length is 14 residues. V lost 3 bases and J lost 6, with 16 bases in between. This clone appeared once. In the original analysis: It was from reference gene primer amplification that nucleated cell counts were estimated. The method was immunoSEQ multiplex PCR; TCRdb's version includes in-frame clones alone and lacks a portion of them. V, J and clone size were drawn from that table, and D and trimming were deduced from the DNA. The data hold hundreds of thousands of clones, with roughly 91% observed a single time.

The chain is built from TRBV5-5 and TRBJ2-7; a weak D match, TRBD1 (6 bases). The sequencing sample was made of peripheral blood. This TCR was recovered from a woman under 40 with COVID-19, enrolled during active disease. CDR3 nucleotides: TGTGCCAGCAGCTGGCCGGGACAATTTATCGAGCAGTACTTC. Protein product: CASSWPGQFIEQYF.